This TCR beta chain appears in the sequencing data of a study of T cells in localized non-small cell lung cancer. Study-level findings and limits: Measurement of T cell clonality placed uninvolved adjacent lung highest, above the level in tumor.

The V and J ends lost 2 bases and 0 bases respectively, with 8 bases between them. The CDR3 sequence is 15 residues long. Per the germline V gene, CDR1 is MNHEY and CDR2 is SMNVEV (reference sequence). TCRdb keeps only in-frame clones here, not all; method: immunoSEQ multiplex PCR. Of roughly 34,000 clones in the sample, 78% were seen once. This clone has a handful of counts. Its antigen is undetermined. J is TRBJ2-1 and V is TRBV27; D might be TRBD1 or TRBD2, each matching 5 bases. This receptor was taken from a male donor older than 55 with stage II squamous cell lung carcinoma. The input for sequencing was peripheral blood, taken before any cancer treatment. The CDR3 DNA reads TGTGCCAGCAGTTTACTTGGGGGCTCCTACAATGAGCAGTTCTTC. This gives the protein CASSLLGGSYNEQFF.